These T cell receptor beta chains were read from a single sample in a study of blood T cell repertoires in COVID-19. Here immunoSEQ multiplex PCR was the method, and the copy in TCRdb shows in-frame clones only, minus some. This table holds 95,000 to 150,000 clones, 78% found once. Sequencing was done on a sample of peripheral blood. The source is a man aged 70-80 years with acute or convalescent COVID-19. CDR3s include the opening cysteine and the closing phenylalanine or tryptophan. The D gene is left open where the match is weak. The size entry is marked missing in some rows and otherwise reads once, few, many or a size class.

-	-	TRBV24-1	TRBJ1-2	CATSRGEGYTF	TGTGCCACCAGCCGGGGGGAGGGCTACACCTTC
-	-	TRBV11-2	TRBJ2-6	CASSRQISGANVLTF	TGTGCCAGCAGTCGACAGATCTCTGGGGCCAACGTCCTGACTTTC
-	TRBD1	TRBV19	TRBJ2-5	CASSRQGLKETQYF	TGTGCCAGTAGCAGACAGGGGCTGAAGGAGACCCAGTACTTC
-	TRBD2	TRBV30	TRBJ2-1	CARASGNYNEQFF	TGTGCCCGCGCTAGCGGGAATTACAATGAGCAGTTCTTC
-	-	TRBV28	TRBJ2-7	CASRGDTYEQYF	TGTGCCAGCAGGGGGGACACCTACGAGCAGTACTTC
-	TRBD1	TRBV7-2	TRBJ2-7	CASSLGRGLLYEQYF	TGTGCCAGCAGCTTAGGTAGGGGGCTCCTCTACGAGCAGTACTTC
-	-	TRBV6-5	TRBJ1-1	CASILRGGNTEAFF	TGTGCCAGCATCCTCCGAGGGGGTAACACTGAAGCTTTCTTT
once	-	TRBV6-5	TRBJ1-1	CASSYSHRGLLAEAFF	TGTGCCAGCAGTTACTCGCATAGGGGTTTGTTGGCTGAAGCTTTCTTT
-	TRBD1	TRBV6-6	TRBJ1-4	CASSFFSGTGGEKLFF	TGTGCCAGCAGTTTTTTTTCCGGGACAGGGGGTGAAAAACTGTTTTTT
-	TRBD1	TRBV14	TRBJ1-2	CASSQDNRGYGYTF	TGTGCCAGCAGCCAAGACAACAGGGGATATGGCTACACCTTC
-	TRBD2	TRBV28	TRBJ2-7	CASSSRTSGGPYEQYF	TGTGCCAGCAGTTCAAGGACTAGCGGGGGCCCCTACGAGCAGTACTTC
-	-	TRBV7-9	TRBJ2-5	CASSSVSGDQETQYF	TGTGCCAGCAGCTCCGTTAGCGGAGATCAAGAGACCCAGTACTTC
-	-	TRBV11-3	TRBJ1-3	CASSHRSGSGNTIYF	TGTGCCAGCAGCCACCGCTCGGGCTCTGGAAACACCATATATTTT
-	TRBD1	TRBV5-4	TRBJ1-2	CASSFPRTGYGYTF	TGTGCCAGCAGCTTCCCCCGGACAGGTTATGGCTACACCTTC
once	-	TRBV2	TRBJ2-6	CASSLGSGANVLTF	TGTGCCAGCTCGCTCGGGAGCGGGGCCAACGTCCTGACTTTC
-	TRBD1	TRBV7-6	TRBJ1-1	CASSLKGAGTEAFF	TGTGCCAGCAGCTTAAAGGGGGCGGGCACTGAAGCTTTCTTT
-	-	TRBV5-3	TRBJ2-7	CARSLPGRMIEQYF	TGTGCCAGAAGCTTGCCAGGCCGGATGATCGAGCAGTACTTC
-	TRBD1	TRBV14	TRBJ1-2	CASSPPGDRVGYGYTF	TGTGCCAGCAGCCCCCCTGGGGACAGGGTGGGCTATGGCTACACCTTC
-	-	TRBV6-4	TRBJ1-6	CASSEQPNSPLHF	TGTGCCAGCAGTGAACAGCCCAATTCACCCCTCCACTTT
-	TRBD1	TRBV25-1	TRBJ1-1	CASIGQGAVEAFF	TGTGCCAGCATTGGACAGGGGGCAGTTGAAGCTTTCTTT
-	TRBD2	TRBV9	TRBJ2-1	CASSGIAGGPDEQFF	TGTGCCAGCAGCGGCATAGCGGGGGGGCCGGATGAGCAGTTCTTC